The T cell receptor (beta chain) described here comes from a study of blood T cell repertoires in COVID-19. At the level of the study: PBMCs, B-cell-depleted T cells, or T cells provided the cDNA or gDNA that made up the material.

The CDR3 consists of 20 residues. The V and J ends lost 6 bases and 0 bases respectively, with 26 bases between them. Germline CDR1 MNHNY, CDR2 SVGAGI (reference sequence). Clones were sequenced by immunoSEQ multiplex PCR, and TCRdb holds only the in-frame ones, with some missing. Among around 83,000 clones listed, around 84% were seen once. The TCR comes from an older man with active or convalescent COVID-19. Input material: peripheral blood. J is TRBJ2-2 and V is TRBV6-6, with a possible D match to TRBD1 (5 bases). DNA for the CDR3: TGTGCCAGCAGCACCAATCCCGAGAGACAGACCAAATCGAACACCGGGGAGCTGTTTTTT. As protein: CASSTNPERQTKSNTGELFF.